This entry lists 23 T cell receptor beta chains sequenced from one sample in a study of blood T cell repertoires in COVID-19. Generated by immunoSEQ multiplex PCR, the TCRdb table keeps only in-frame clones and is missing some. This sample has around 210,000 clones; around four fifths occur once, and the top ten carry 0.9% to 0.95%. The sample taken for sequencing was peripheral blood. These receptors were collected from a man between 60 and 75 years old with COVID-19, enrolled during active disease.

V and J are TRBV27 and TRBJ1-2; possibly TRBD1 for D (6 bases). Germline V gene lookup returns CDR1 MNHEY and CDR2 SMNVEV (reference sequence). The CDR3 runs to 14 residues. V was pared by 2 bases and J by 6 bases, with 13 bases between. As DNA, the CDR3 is TGTGCCAGCAGTTTAAGGGGGGGCTACAATGGCTACACCTTC. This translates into CASSLRGGYNGYTF.

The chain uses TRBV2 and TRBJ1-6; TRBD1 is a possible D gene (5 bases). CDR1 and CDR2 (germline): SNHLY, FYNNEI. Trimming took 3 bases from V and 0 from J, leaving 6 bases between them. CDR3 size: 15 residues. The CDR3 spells CASSDRDSYNSPLHF. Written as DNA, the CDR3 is TGTGCCAGCAGTGACAGGGACTCCTATAATTCACCCCTCCACTTT.

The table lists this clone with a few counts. CDR3 in amino acids: CASRDSSSYNEQFF. The CDR3 bases are TGTGCCAGCCGGGACAGTTCTTCTTACAATGAGCAGTTCTTC. The V and J genes are TRBV19 and TRBJ2-1; TRBD1 aligns across 7 bases. Unmatched junction bases numbered 9, after V lost 9 bases and J lost 4 bases. Germline V gene sequence: CDR1 LNHDA, CDR2 SQIVND (reference sequence). The CDR3 covers 14 residues.

CDR3 bases: TGTGCCAGCAGCTTAGTGACAGGGAGGCTGGCTGAAGCTTTCTTT. It specifies CASSLVTGRLAEAFF. The chain uses TRBV7-2 and TRBJ1-1; 7 bases map to TRBD1. The CDR3 consists of 15 residues. With 1 base clipped from V and 6 bases from J, the junction kept 8 bases outside the gene matches. Germline V gene data show CDR1 as SGHTA and CDR2 as FQGNSA.

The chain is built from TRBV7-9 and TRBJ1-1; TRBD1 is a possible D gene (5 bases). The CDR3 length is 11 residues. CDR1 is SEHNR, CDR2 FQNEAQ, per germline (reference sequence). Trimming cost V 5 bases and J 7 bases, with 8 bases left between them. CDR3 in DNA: TGTGCCAGCAGCAGACAGAATGAAGCTTTCTTT. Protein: CASSRQNEAFF.

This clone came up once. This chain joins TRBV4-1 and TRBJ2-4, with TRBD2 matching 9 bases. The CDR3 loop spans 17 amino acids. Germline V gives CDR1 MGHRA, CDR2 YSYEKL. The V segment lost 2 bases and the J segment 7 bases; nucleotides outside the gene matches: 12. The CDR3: CASSQNLAGAARNIQYF. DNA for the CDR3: TGCGCCAGCAGCCAAAATTTAGCGGGGGCTGCTAGGAACATTCAGTACTTC.

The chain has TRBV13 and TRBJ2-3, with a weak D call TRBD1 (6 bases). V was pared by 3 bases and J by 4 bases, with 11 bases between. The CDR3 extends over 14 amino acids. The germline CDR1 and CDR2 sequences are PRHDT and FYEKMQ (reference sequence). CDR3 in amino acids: CASSFGQGSDTQYF. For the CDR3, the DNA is TGTGCCAGCAGCTTTGGTCAGGGGTCAGATACGCAGTATTTT.

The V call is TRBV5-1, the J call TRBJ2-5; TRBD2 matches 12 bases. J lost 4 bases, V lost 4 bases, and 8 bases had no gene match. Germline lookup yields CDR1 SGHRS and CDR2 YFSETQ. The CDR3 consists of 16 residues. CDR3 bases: TGCGCCAGCAGCGCCTCACTAGCGGGAGGTGTAGAGACCCAGTACTTC. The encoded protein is CASSASLAGGVETQYF. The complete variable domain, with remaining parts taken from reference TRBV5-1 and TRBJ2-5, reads KAGVTQTPRYLIKTRGQQVTLSCSPISGHRSVSWYQQTPGQGLQFLFEYFSETQRNKGNFPGRFSGRQFSNSRSEMNVSTLELGDSALYLCASSASLAGGVETQYFGPGTRLLVL.

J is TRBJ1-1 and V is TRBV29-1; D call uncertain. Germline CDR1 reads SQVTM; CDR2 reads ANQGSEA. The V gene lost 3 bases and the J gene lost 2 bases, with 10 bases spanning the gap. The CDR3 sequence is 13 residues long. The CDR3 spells CSVERQTNTEAFF. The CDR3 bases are TGCAGCGTTGAGAGGCAGACTAACACTGAAGCTTTCTTT.

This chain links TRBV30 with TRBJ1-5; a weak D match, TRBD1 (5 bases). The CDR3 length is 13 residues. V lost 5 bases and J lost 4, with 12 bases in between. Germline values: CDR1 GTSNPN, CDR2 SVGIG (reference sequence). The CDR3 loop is CAWDAGWNQPQHF. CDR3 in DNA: TGTGCCTGGGATGCAGGGTGGAATCAGCCCCAGCATTTT.

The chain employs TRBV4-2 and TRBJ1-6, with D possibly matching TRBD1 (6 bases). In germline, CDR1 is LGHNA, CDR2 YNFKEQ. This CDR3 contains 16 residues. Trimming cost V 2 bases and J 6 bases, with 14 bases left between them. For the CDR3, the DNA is TGTGCCAGCAGCCAACCCAGGACAGTGGGTAATTCACCCCTCCACTTT. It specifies CASSQPRTVGNSPLHF.

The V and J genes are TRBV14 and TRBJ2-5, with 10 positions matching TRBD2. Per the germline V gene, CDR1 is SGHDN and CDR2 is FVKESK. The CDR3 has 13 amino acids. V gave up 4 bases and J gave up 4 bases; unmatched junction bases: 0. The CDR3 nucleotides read TGTGCCAGCAGCCCTAGCGGGAGAGAGACCCAGTACTTC. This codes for CASSPSGRETQYF.

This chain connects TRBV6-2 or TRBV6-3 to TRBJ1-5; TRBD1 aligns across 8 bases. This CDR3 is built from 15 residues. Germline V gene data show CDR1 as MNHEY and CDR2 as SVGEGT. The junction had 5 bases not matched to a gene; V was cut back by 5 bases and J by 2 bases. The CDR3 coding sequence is TGTGCCAGCAGTACCGACAGGGGCCGCAATCAGCCCCAGCATTTT. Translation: CASSTDRGRNQPQHF.

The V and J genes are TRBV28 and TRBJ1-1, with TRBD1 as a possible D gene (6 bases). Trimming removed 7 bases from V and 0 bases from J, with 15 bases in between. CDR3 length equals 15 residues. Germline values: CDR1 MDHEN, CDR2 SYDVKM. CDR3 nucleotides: TGTGCCAGCACCTCGGGGGGGGCTTTGAACACTGAAGCTTTCTTT. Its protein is CASTSGGALNTEAFF.

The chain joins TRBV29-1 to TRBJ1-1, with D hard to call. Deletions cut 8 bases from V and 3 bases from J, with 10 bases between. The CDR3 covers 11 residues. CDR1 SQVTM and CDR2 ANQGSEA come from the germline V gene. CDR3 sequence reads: CSFTPDTEAFF. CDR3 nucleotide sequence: TGCAGCTTCACCCCGGACACTGAAGCTTTCTTT.

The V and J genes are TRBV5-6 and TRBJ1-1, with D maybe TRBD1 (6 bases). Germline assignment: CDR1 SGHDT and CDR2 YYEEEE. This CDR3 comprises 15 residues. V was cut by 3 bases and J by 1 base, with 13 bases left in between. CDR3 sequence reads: CASSSQGLSNTEAFF. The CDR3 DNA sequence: TGTGCCAGCAGCTCTCAGGGGCTGTCGAACACTGAAGCTTTCTTT.

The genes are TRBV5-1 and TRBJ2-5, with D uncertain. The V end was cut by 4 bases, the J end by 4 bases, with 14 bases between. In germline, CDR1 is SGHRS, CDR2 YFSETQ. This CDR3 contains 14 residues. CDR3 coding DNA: TGCGCCAGCAGCATGGACGGGTCGTCAGAGACCCAGTACTTC. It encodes CASSMDGSSETQYF.

Here the CDR3 DNA reads TGTGCCAGCAGCCCCTGGGACAGCAACTACGAGCAGTACTTC. This translates into CASSPWDSNYEQYF. V is TRBV3-1 (or the pseudogene TRBV3-2) and J is TRBJ2-7, with TRBD1 matching 7 bases. This CDR3 comprises 14 residues. Trimming at V came to 4 bases and at J to 3 bases, leaving 6 bases not matched to a gene. CDR1 is LGHDT, CDR2 YNNKEL, per germline (reference sequence).

CDR3 nucleotides: TGTGCCAGCTCACCACGTACAGGGGGCCTGAACACTGAAGCTTTCTTT. Its protein is CASSPRTGGLNTEAFF. This chain links TRBV18 with TRBJ1-1; 9 positions agree with TRBD1. The CDR3 loop spans 16 amino acids. Per the germline V gene, CDR1 is KGHSH and CDR2 is LQKENI. J lost 0 bases, V lost 1 base, and 3 bases had no gene match.

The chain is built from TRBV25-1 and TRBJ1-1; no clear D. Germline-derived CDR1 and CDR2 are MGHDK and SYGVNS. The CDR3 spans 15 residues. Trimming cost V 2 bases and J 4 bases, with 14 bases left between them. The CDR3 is CASSEGSTSGTEAFF. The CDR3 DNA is TGTGCCAGCAGTGAAGGAAGCACTTCGGGCACTGAAGCTTTCTTT.

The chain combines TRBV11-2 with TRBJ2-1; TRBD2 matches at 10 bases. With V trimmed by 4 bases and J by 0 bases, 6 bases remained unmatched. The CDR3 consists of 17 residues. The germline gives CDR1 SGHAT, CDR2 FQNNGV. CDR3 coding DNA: TGTGCCAGCAGCTCTTCCTCTAGCGGGAGCTCCTACAATGAGCAGTTCTTC. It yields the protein CASSSSSSGSSYNEQFF.

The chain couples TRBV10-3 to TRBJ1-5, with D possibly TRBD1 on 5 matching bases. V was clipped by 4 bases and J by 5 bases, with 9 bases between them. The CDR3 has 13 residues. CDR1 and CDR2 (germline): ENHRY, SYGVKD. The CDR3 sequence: CAISGQFDQPQHF. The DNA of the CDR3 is TGTGCCATCAGTGGACAGTTTGATCAGCCCCAGCATTTT.

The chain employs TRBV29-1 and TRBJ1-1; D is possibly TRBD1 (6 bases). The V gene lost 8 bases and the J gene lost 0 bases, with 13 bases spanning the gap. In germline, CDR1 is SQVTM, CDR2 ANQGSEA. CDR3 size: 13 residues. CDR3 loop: CSYRDTMNTEAFF. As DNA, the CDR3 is TGCAGCTACCGGGACACTATGAACACTGAAGCTTTCTTT.